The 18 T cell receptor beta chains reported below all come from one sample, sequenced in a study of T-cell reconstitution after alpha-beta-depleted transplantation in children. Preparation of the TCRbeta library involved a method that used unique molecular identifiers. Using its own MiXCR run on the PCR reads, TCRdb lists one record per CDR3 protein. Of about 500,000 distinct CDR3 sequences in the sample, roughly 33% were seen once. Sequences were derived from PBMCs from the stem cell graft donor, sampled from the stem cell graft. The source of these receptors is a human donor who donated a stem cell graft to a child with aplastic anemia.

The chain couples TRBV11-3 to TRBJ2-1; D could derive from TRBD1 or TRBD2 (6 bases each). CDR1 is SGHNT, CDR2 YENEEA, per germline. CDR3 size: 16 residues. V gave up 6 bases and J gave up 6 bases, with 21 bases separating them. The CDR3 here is CASRTAGGTTTNEQFF. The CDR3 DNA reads TGTGCCAGCAGGACCGCTGGCGGGACAACAACCAATGAGCAGTTCTTC. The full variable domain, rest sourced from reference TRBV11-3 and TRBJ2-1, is EAGVVQSPRYKIIEKKQPVAFWCNPISGHNTLYWYLQNLGQGPELLIRYENEEAVDDSQLPKDRFSAERLKGVDSTLKIQPAELGDSAVYLCASRTAGGTTTNEQFFGPGTRLTVL.

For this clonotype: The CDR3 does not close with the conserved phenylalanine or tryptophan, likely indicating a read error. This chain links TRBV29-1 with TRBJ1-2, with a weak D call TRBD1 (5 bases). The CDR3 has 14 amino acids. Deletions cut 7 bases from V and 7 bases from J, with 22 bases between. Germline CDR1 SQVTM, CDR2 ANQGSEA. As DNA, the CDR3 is TGCAGCGCGGAACCTCCCGTGGGGCTGAGTGGCTACACCTAC. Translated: CSAEPPVGLSGYTY.

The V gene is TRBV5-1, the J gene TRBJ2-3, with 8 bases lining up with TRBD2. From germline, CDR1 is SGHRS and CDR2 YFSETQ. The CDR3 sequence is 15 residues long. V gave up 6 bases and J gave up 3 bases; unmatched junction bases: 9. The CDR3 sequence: CASNAAGARTDTQYF. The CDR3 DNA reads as TGCGCCAGCAACGCAGCGGGAGCGAGGACAGATACGCAGTATTTT.

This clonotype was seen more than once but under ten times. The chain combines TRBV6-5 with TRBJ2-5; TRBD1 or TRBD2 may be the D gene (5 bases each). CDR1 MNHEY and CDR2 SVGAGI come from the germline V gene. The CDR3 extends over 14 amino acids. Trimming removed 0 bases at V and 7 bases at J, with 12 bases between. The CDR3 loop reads CASSYSLGETTQYF. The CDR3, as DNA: TGTGCCAGCAGTTACTCTTTGGGGGAAACGACCCAGTACTTC.

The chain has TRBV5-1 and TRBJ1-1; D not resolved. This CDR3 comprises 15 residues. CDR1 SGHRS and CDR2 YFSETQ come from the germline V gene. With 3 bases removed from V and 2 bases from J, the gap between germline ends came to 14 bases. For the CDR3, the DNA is TGCGCCAGCAGCTCTGAACCCTGGGTTAACACTGAAGCTTTCTTT. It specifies CASSSEPWVNTEAFF.

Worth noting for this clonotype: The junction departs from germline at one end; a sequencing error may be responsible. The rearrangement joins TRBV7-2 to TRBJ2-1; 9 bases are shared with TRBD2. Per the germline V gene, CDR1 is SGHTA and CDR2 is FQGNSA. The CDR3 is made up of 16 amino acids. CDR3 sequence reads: CASRASGTSSYNQQFF. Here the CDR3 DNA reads TGTGCCAGCAGGGCGAGCGGGACTAGCTCCTACAATCAGCAGTTCTTC.

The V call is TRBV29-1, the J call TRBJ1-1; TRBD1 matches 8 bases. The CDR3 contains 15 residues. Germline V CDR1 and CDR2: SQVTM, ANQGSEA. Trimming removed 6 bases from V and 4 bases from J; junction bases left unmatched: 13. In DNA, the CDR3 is TGCAGCGTGAGAAGGACAGGGACGGAGACCACTGAAGCTTTCTTT. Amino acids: CSVRRTGTETTEAFF.

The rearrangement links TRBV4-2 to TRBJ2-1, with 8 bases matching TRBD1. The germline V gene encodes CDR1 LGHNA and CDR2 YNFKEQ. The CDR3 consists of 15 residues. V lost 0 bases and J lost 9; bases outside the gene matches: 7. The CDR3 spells CASSQESQGAFEQFF. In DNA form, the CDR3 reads TGTGCCAGCAGCCAAGAATCCCAGGGGGCGTTTGAGCAGTTCTTC.

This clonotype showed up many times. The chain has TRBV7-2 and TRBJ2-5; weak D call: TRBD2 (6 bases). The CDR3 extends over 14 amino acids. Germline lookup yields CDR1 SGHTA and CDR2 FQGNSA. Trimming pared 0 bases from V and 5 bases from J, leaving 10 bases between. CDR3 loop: CASSLAGAGETQYF. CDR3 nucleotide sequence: TGTGCCAGCAGCTTAGCTGGGGCGGGGGAGACCCAGTACTTC. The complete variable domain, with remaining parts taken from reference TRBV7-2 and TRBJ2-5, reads GAGVSQSPSNKVTEKGKDVELRCDPISGHTALYWYRQSLGQGLEFLIYFQGNSAPDKSGLPSDRFSAERTGGSVSTLTIQRTQQEDSAVYLCASSLAGAGETQYFGPGTRLLVL.

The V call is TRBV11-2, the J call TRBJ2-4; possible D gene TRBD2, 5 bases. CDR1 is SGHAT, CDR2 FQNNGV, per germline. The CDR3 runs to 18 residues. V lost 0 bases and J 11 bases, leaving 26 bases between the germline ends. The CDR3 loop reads CASSLDRVRVEGAALQYF. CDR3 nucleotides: TGTGCCAGCAGCTTAGATCGGGTACGGGTTGAGGGTGCCGCCCTTCAGTACTTC.

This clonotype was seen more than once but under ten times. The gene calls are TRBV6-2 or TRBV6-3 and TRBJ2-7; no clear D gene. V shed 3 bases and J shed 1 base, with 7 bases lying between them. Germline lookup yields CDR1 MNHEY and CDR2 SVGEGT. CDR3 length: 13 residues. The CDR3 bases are TGTGCCAGCAGTTATTCGGAGTCCTACGAGCAGTACGTC. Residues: CASSYSESYEQYV.

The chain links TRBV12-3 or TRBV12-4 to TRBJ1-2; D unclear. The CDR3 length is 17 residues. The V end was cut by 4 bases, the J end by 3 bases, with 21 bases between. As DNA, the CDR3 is TGTGCCAGCAGTTGGGCCCGGGAGTTATTGAAGGACTATGGCTACACCTTC. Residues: CASSWARELLKDYGYTF.

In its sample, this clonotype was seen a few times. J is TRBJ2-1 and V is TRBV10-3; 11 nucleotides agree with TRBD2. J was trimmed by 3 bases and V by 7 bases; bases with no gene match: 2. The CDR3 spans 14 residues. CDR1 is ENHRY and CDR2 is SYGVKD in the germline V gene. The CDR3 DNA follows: TGTGCCATCATGGGGACTAGCGGCTACAATGAGCAGTTCTTC. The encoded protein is CAIMGTSGYNEQFF.

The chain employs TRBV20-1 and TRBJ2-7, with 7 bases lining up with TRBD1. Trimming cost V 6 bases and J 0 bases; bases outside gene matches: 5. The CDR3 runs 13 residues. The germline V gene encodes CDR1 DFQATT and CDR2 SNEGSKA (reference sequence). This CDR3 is CSAYGQVSYEQYF. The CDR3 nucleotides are TGCAGTGCGTATGGACAGGTCTCCTACGAGCAGTACTTC.

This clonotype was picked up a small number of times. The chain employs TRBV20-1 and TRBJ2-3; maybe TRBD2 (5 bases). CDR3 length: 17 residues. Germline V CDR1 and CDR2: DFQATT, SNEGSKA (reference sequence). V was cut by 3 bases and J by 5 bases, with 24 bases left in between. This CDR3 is CSARHTQASSRLDTQYF. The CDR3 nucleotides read TGCAGTGCTAGGCACACCCAGGCTAGCTCGAGACTAGATACGCAGTATTTT.

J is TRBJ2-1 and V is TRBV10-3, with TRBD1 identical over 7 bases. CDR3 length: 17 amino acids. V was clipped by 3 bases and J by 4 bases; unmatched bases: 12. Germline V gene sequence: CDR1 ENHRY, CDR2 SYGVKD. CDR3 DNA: TGTGCCATCAGTGACCCCGGACGAGGGGGCGAGTACAATGAGCAGTTCTTC. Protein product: CAISDPGRGGEYNEQFF.

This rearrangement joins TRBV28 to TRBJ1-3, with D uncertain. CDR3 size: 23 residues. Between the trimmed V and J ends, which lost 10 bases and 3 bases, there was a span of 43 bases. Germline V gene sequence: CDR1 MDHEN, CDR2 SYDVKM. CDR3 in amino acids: CAMGPGLLCWALLCQSGGNTIYF. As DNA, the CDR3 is TGTGCCATGGGCCCCGGGCTCCTCTGCTGGGCACTGCTTTGTCAATCGGGTGGAAACACCATATATTTT.

The CDR3 loop reads CASSPNGQGLNQPQHF. The CDR3 DNA reads as TGTGCCAGCTCACCAAATGGCCAGGGACTAAATCAGCCCCAGCATTTT. V and J are TRBV18 and TRBJ1-5; the D gene is possibly TRBD1 (5 bases). CDR1 and CDR2 from the germline V gene are KGHSH and LQKENI. The CDR3 length is 16 residues. Trimming stripped 2 bases from V and 4 bases from J, with 15 bases between.